This record concerns one T cell receptor beta chain sequence. Its antigen is unknown. Germline V gives CDR1 SEHNR, CDR2 FQNEAQ (reference sequence). Trimming cost V 5 bases and J 0 bases, with 7 bases left between them. The CDR3 length is 13 residues. The data stem from a study of T cell responses to AZD1222 COVID-19 vaccine. General study results and limits: Spike-wide vaccine-associated CD4 TCRs dominated at 160-218 and 743-854. Close to half of spike-specific TCRs reportedly recognize unmutated variant regions.

Produced via immunoSEQ multiplex PCR; TCRdb's table is partial and in-frame only. The repertoire holds about 140,000 clones, approximately 93% seen once, with over 0.9% in the top ten. J is TRBJ2-5 and V is TRBV7-9; D uncertain. The receptor comes from an adult in good health. The sample consisted of peripheral blood, taken on day 0 of MenACWY control vaccination. CDR3 in amino acids: CASSPLDQETQYF. In nucleotides, the CDR3 is TGTGCCAGCAGCCCTCTGGACCAAGAGACCCAGTACTTC.